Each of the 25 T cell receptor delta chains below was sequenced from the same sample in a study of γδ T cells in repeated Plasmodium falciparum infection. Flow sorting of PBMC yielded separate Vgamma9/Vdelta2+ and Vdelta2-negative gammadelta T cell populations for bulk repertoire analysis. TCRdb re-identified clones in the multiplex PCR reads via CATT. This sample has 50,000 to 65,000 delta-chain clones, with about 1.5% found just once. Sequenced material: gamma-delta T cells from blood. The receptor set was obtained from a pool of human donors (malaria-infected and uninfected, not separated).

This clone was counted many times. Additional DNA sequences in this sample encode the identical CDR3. CDR3 sequence (DNA): TGTGCTCTTGGTGAAGTACCCGCCTATACCACCGATAAACTCATCTTT. Translated: CALGEVPAYTTDKLIF. The J gene call is TRDJ1, but no V gene call exists. CDR3 length: 16 residues.

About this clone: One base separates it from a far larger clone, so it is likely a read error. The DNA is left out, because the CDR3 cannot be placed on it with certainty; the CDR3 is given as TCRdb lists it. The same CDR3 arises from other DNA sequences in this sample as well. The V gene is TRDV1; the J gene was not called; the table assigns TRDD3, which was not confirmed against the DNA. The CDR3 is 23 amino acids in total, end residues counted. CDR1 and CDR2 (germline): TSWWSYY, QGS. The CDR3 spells CALGPPGVPTFGWGIYPTDKLIF.

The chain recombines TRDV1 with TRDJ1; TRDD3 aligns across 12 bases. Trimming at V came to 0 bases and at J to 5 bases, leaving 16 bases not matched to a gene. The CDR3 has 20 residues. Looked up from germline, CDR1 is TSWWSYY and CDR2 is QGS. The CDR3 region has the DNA TGTGCTCTTGGGGAACTCGGCCTAAACCTTACTGGGGGATACCTGGATAAACTCATCTTT. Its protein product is CALGELGLNLTGGYLDKLIF.

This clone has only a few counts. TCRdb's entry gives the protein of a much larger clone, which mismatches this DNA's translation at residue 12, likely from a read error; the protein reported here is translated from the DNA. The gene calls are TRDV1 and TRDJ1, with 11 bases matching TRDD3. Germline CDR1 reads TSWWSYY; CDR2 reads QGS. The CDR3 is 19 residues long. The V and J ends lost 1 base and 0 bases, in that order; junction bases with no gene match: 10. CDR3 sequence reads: CALGERPLGDTIYTDKLIF. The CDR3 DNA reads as TGTGCTCTTGGGGAACGCCCCCTGGGGGATACTATATACACCGATAAACTCATCTTT.

Here the CDR3 reads CALGETHNGGYAAGTDKLIF. The CDR3 DNA is TGTGCTCTTGGGGAAACCCATAATGGGGGATACGCAGCAGGAACCGATAAACTCATCTTT. V gene TRDV1 combines with J gene TRDJ1; 11 nucleotides line up with TRDD3. TCRdb gives no J gene; it was assigned here by matching the DNA to germline. The CDR3 extends over 20 amino acids. Unmatched junction bases numbered 16, after V lost 2 bases and J lost 2 bases. Germline V gene lookup returns CDR1 TSWWSYY and CDR2 QGS.

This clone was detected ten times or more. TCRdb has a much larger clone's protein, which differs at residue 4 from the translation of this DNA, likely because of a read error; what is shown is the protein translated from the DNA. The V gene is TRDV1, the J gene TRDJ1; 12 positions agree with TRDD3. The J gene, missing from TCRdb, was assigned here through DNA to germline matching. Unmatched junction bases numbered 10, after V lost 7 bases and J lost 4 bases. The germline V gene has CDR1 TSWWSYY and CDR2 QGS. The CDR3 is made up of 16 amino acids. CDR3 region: CALENNWGIHVDKLIF. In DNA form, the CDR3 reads TGTGCTCTTGAGAATAACTGGGGGATACACGTCGATAAACTCATCTTT.

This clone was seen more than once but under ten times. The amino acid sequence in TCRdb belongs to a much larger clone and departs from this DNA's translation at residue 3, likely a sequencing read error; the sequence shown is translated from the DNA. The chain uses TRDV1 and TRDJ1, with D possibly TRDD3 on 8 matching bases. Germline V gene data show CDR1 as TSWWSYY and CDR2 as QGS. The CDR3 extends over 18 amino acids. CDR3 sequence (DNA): TGTGCTCCTGGGAAACCCCTTTCCTACTGGGGGCTCACCGATAAACTCATCTTT. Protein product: CAPGKPLSYWGLTDKLIF.

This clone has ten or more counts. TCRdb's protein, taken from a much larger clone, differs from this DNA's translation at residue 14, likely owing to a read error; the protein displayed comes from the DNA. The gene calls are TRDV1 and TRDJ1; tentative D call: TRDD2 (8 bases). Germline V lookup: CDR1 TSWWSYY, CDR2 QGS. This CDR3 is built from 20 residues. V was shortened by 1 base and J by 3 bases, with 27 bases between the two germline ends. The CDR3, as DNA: TGTGCTCTTGGGGAACCACTCTTCCTACATTTGGGGATATCTTCCGATAAACTCATCTTT. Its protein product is CALGEPLFLHLGISSDKLIF.

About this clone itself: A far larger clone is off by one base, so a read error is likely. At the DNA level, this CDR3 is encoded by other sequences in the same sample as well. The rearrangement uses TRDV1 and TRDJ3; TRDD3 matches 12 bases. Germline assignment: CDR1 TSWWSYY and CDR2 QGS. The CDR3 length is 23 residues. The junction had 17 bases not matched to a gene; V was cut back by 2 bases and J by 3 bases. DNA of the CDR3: TGTGCTCTTGGGGAAAGGTCCCTCTTGGGTCTGGGGGATACGGTCTGGGACACCCGACAGATGTTTTTC. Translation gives CALGERSLLGLGDTVWDTRQMFF.

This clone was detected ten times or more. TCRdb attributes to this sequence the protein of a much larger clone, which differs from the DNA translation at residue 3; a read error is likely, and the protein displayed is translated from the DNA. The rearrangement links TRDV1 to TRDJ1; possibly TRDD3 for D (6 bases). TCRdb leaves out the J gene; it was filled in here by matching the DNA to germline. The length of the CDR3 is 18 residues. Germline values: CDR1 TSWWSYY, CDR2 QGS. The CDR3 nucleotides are TGTGCTCCTGGGGAATTAGAGCGGGGGAGGAGGTACACCGATAAACTCATCTTT. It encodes CAPGELERGRRYTDKLIF.

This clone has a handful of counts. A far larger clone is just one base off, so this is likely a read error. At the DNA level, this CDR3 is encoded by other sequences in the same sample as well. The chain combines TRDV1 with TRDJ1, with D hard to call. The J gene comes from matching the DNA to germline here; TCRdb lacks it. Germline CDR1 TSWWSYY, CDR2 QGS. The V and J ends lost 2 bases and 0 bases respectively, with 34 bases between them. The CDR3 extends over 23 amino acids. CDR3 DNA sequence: TGTGCTCTTGGGGAATTAATAACAAAGTTTAGTTCCCCCGAGGGGCCATACACCGATAAACTCATCTTT. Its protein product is CALGELITKFSSPEGPYTDKLIF.

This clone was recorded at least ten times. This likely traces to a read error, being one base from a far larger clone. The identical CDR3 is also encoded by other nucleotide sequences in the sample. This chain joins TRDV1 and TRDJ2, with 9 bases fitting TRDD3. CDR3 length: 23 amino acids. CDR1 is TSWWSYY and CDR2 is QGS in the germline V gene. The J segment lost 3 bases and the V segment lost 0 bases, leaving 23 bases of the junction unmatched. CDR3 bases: TGTGCTCTTGGGGAACTCCTGTCCACCACTCCGTACTGGGGGACAAAAATGACAGCACAACTCTTCTTT. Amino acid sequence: CALGELLSTTPYWGTKMTAQLFF.

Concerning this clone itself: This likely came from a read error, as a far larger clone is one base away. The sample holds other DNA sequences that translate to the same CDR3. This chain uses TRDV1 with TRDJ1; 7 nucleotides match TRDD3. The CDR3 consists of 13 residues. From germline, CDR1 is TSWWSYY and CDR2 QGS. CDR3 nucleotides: TGTGCTCTTGGTAGGGGGATGGTCGATAAGCTCATCTTT. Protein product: CALGRGMVDKLIF.

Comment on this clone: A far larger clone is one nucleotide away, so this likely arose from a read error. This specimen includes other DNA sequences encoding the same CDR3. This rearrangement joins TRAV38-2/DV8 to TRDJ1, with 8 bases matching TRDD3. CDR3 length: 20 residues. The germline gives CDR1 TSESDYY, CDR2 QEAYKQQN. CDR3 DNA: TGTGCCTATAGGAGTTGGTACCACGTCGGTACTGGGGGCCACACCGATAAACTCATCTTT. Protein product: CAYRSWYHVGTGGHTDKLIF.

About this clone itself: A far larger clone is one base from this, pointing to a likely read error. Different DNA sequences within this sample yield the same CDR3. The CDR3 DNA sequence: TGTGCTCTTGGGGATCCAATTTTCCTACAGGGGGATAACCGTGCGGACTCCTGGGACACCCGACAGATGTTCTTC. Its protein product is CALGDPIFLQGDNRADSWDTRQMFF. The V call is TRDV1, the J call TRDJ3; TRDD3 might be the D (8 bases). The CDR3 length is 25 residues. CDR1 and CDR2 from the germline V gene are TSWWSYY and QGS.

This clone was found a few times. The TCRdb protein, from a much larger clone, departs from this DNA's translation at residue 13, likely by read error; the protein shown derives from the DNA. The CDR3 DNA reads as TGTGCCTTTGACGTCCTCCGTGTACTGGGGACTCGGCTAGCCACCGATAAACTCATCTTT. Protein: CAFDVLRVLGTRLATDKLIF. The chain has TRDV3 and TRDJ1; 7 bases are a match to TRDD3. The trim removed 2 bases at V and 1 base at J, leaving 25 bases unmatched. The CDR3 runs to 20 residues. CDR1 and CDR2 from the germline V gene are TVYSNPD and GDNSRS (reference sequence).

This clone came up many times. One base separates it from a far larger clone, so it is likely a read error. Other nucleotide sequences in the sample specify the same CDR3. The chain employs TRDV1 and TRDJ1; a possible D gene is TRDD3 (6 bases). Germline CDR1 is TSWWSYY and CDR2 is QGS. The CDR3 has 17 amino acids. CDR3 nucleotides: TGCGCTCTTGGGACTCCTAGTGTGTCGGGGGAGGTCGGTAAACTCATCTTT. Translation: CALGTPSVSGEVGKLIF.

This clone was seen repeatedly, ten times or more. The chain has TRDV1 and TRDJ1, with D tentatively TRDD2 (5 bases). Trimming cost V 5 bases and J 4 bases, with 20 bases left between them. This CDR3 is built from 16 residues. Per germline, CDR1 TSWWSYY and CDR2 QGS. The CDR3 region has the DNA TGTGCTCTTGGGCTGCCCCTTTCCTGCTCGAACGATAAACTCATCTTT. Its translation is CALGLPLSCSNDKLIF.

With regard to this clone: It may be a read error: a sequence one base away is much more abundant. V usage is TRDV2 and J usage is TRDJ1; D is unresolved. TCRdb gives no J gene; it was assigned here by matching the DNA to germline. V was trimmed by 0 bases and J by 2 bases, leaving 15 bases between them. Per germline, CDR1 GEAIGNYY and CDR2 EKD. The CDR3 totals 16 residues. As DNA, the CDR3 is TGTGCCTGTGACACCCGCTTCTACGGGGCTACCGATAAACTCATCTTT. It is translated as CACDTRFYGATDKLIF.

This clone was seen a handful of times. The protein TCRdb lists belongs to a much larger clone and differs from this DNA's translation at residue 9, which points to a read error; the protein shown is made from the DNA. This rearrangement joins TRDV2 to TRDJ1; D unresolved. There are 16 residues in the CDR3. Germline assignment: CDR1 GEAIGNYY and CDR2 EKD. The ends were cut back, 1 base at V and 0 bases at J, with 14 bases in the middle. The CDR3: CACDTREGRNTDKLIF. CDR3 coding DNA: TGTGCCTGTGACACTCGGGAGGGTCGCAACACCGATAAACTCATCTTT.

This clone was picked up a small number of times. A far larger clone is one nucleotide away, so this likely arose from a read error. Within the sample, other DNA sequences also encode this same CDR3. The CDR3 nucleotides are TGTGCTCTTGGGGAAGTTACCGTACTGGTCTTCACCGATAAAGTCATCTTT. Amino acids: CALGEVTVLVFTDKVIF. The J gene was not called, though the V gene is TRDV1; the table names TRDD3, a call not compared with the DNA. The CDR3 sequence is 17 residues long. Looked up from germline, CDR1 is TSWWSYY and CDR2 is QGS.

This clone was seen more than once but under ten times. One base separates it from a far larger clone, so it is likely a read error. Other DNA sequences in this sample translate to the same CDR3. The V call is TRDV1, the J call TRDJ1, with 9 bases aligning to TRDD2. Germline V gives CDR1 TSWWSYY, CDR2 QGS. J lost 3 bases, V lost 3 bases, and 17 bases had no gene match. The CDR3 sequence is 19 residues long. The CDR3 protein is CALGDPLPTRGYGPDKLIF. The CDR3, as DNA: TGTGCTCTTGGGGACCCCCTTCCTACTAGGGGGTACGGACCCGATAAACTCATCTTT.

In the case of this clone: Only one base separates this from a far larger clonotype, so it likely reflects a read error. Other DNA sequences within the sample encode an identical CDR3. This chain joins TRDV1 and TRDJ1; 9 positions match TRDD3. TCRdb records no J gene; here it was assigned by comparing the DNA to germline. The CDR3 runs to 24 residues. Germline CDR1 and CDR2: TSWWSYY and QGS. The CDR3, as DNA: TGTGCTCTTGGAGAACTCCCCGGCCGGCCTTCCCCTCGTACTGGGGGACCTGGACGGTATAAACTCATCTTT. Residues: CALGELPGRPSPRTGGPGRYKLIF.

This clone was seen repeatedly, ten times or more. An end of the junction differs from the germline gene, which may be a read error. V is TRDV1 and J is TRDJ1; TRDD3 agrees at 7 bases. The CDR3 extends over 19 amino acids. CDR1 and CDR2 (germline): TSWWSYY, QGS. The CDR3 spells CALGELFLGSWGNTDKLTF. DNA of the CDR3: TGTGCTCTTGGGGAACTTTTTCTGGGAAGTTGGGGGAACACCGATAAACTCACCTTT.

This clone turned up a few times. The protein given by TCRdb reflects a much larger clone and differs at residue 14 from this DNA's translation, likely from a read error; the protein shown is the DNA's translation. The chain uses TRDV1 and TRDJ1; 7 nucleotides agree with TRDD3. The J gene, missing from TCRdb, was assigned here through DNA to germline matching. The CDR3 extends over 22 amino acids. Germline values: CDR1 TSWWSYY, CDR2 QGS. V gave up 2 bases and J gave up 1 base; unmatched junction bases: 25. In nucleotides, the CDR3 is TGTGCTCTTGGGGAAGTGGTGACGTCCTGGGGATATTGGAAAAGCGTCACCGATAAACTCATCTTT. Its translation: CALGEVVTSWGYWKSVTDKLIF.